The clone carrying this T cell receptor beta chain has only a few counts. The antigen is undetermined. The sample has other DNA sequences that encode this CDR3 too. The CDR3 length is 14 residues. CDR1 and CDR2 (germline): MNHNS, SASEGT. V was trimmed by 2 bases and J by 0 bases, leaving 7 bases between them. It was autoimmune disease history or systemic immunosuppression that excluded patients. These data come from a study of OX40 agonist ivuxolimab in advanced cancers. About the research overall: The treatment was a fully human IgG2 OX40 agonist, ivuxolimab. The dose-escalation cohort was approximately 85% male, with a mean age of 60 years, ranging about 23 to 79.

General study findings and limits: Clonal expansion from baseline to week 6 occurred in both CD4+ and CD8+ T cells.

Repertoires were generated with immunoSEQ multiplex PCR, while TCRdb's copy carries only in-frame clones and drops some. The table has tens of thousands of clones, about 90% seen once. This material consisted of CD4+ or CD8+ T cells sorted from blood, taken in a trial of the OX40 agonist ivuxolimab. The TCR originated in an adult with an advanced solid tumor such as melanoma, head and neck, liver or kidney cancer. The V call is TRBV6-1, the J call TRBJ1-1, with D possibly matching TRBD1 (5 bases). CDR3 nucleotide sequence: TGTGCCAGCAGTGAAACGGGACTGAACACTGAAGCTTTCTTT. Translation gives CASSETGLNTEAFF.